These 30 T cell receptor beta chains share one sample of origin, sequenced in a study of tumor-infiltrating lymphocytes in primary liver carcinoma. Germline DNA was also extracted, and blood RNA derived from unsorted whole blood. Production of TCR beta cDNA used roughly 480 ng total RNA together with a constant-region primer. Sequencing libraries for TCR beta derived from three nested multiplex PCR rounds that used slightly modified ARM-PCR. Amplification in the first two PCR rounds was performed using TRBV1-TRBV30 forward primers and a C-beta reverse primer for roughly 9 cycles each. TCRdb reprocessed the multiplex PCR reads with MiXCR, giving one entry per CDR3 protein. The sample has around 330,000 distinct CDR3 sequences, 50% to 70% seen once; the top ten hold 9%. Sample: peripheral blood. The origin of the receptors is a man aged 40-55 years with primary liver carcinoma and hepatitis B virus infection.

Ten or more counts support this clonotype. The chain uses TRBV6-6 and TRBJ1-1; the D is unclear. V lost 0 bases and J 9 bases, leaving 17 bases between the germline ends. The CDR3 loop spans 15 amino acids. CDR1 is MNHNY and CDR2 is SVGAGI in the germline V gene (reference sequence). The CDR3, as DNA: TGTGCCAGCAGTTACTCATCACAAGCGCAAGGGAAAGCTTTCTTT. The encoded protein is CASSYSSQAQGKAFF.

This clonotype was recorded at least ten times. The chain employs TRBV6-5 and TRBJ2-7; the D gene is possibly TRBD2 (6 bases). From germline, CDR1 is MNHEY and CDR2 SVGAGI. V gave up 7 bases and J gave up 3 bases, with 16 bases separating them. The CDR3 is 14 amino acids. The CDR3 protein is CASTPGTGVYEQYF. The CDR3 nucleotides are TGTGCCAGCACCCCCGGGACGGGGGTCTACGAGCAGTACTTC.

This chain joins TRBV7-9 and TRBJ1-1, with TRBD1 identical over 8 bases. CDR3 length equals 17 residues. Trimming at V came to 2 bases and at J to 3 bases, leaving 11 bases not matched to a gene. Germline CDR1 is SEHNR and CDR2 is FQNEAQ (reference sequence). The CDR3 bases are TGTGCCAGCAGCTTACTGGGGTCAGGGGGCTGGGACACTGAAGCTTTCTTT. This sequence encodes CASSLLGSGGWDTEAFF.

Concerning this clonotype itself: This may stem from a read error, because a much larger clone lies one nucleotide away. This sequence joins TRBV5-5 and TRBJ1-2; D unresolved. Trimming took off 5 bases at V and 0 bases at J, with 11 bases between the two ends. This CDR3 is 14 amino acids long. Germline V lookup: CDR1 SGHKS, CDR2 YYEKEE (reference sequence). The CDR3 is CASSWNTANYGYTF. CDR3 DNA sequence: TGTGCCAGCAGTTGGAACACCGCTAACTATGGCTACACCTTC.

The chain recombines TRBV5-1 with TRBJ2-2, with 7 bases matching TRBD1. The CDR3 runs 14 residues. V lost 0 bases to trimming and J lost 9 bases; unmatched junction nucleotides: 5. Germline-derived CDR1 and CDR2 are SGHRS and YFSETQ. The CDR3 coding sequence is TGCGCCAGCAGCTTGGGACAGGGCCCCAGGGAGCTGTTTTTT. It codes for CASSLGQGPRELFF.

Of note for this clonotype: Sequence at one end of the junction differs from germline and may be a read error. The V call is TRBV4-2, the J call TRBJ1-2; D remains unclear. This CDR3 is built from 16 residues. CDR1 and CDR2 (germline): LGHNA, YNFKEQ. CDR3 sequence (DNA): TGTGACAGCACCCAACCCACCCAGGCCCTAAACTATGGCTACACCTTC. Translation gives CDSTQPTQALNYGYTF.

As to this clonotype: No conserved phenylalanine or tryptophan ends this CDR3, so it is likely a read error. The V call is TRBV4-3, the J call TRBJ2-3; D might be TRBD1 (5 bases). CDR3 length equals 15 residues. CDR1 and CDR2 (germline): LGHNA, YSLEER. Trimming shortened V by 6 bases and J by 0 bases, and 13 bases separated the two germline ends. DNA for the CDR3: TGCGCCAGCAGTCTGCACCCAGGGAGCACAGATACGCAGTATTCT. Amino acid sequence: CASSLHPGSTDTQYS.

Note on this clonotype: The junction differs from germline at one of its ends, possibly a read error. The rearrangement links TRBV7-9 to TRBJ2-7, with 8 bases lining up with TRBD2. The CDR3 extends over 15 amino acids. CDR1 is SEHNR and CDR2 is FQNEAQ in the germline V gene (reference sequence). In DNA, the CDR3 is TGTGCCAGCTGCTTGGCCGGGACTAGTGAGAACGAGCAGTACTTC. Its protein product is CASCLAGTSENEQYF.

On this clonotype itself: This clone may be a read error of a much larger clone one base away. Without the conserved terminal phenylalanine or tryptophan, this CDR3 likely stems from a read error. In DNA, the CDR3 is TGTGCCAGCAGCCAAGCGTTAAAAGAGACCCAGTACCTC. This encodes CASSQALKETQYL. The chain employs TRBV14 and TRBJ2-5, with no clear D. This CDR3 comprises 13 residues. Germline CDR1 SGHDN, CDR2 FVKESK. V was shortened by 1 base and J by 3 bases, with 6 bases between the two germline ends.

This clonotype was counted only a few times. This chain connects TRBV5-1 to TRBJ1-1, with D possibly matching TRBD1 (5 bases). Germline-derived CDR1 and CDR2 are SGHRS and YFSETQ. The CDR3 extends over 15 amino acids. V was clipped by 4 bases and J by 3 bases, with 16 bases between them. CDR3 bases: TGCGCCAGCAGCCCCACGGCCAGGGTGGACACTGAAGCTTTCTTT. Its translation: CASSPTARVDTEAFF.

The sample holds a few counts of this clonotype. Its ends do not fully match the called genes, so a read error is possible. The rearrangement joins TRBV12-5 to TRBJ2-5; D gene unclear. Per germline, CDR1 LGHNT and CDR2 FRNRAP. This CDR3 has 15 amino acids. The CDR3 nucleotides are TGTGCTTGTGGTTTGGTACGTGTCAGTTCGGAGACCCAGTACTTC. Protein sequence: CACGLVRVSSETQYF.

This sequence joins TRBV2 and TRBJ1-2; a weak D match, TRBD1 (6 bases). V was clipped by 8 bases and J by 3 bases, with 19 bases between them. Germline V gene lookup returns CDR1 SNHLY and CDR2 FYNNEI. The CDR3 runs 15 residues. As DNA, the CDR3 is TGTGCCAGCTCGGGGAGGGACCCAGGGGACTATGGCTACACCTTC. This encodes CASSGRDPGDYGYTF.

Remarks on this clonotype: A read error may account for a junction end that differs from germline. This chain joins TRBV5-4 and TRBJ2-7, with 10 positions matching TRBD1. In germline, CDR1 is SGHNT, CDR2 YYREEE (reference sequence). The CDR3 is made up of 14 amino acids. CDR3 amino acids: CDSSMGQGNYEQYF. Here the CDR3 DNA reads TGTGACAGCAGCATGGGACAGGGGAACTACGAGCAGTACTTC.

As to this clonotype: A much larger clone lies one base from this, so it may be a read error. The genes are TRBV4-2 and TRBJ2-7, with a weak D call TRBD2 (5 bases). CDR3 length: 16 amino acids. Germline V lookup: CDR1 LGHNA, CDR2 YNFKEQ. V was cut by 1 base and J by 6 bases, with 19 bases left in between. In nucleotides, the CDR3 is TGTGCCAGCAGCCAAGTAGGCCTAGTGGGAGCCCCCGAGCAGTACTTC. It specifies CASSQVGLVGAPEQYF.

This clonotype was picked up one time. The chain recombines TRBV4-2 with TRBJ2-5; perhaps D is TRBD1 or TRBD2 (5 bases each). Germline assignment: CDR1 LGHNA and CDR2 YNFKEQ. The CDR3 spans 14 residues. The V and J ends lost 0 bases and 5 bases respectively, with 10 bases between them. The DNA for the CDR3 is TGTGCCAGCAGCCAAGACCGACAGCGGGAGACCCAGTACTTC. It is translated as CASSQDRQRETQYF.

As concerns this clonotype: The CDR3 does not end in the conserved phenylalanine or tryptophan, so this is likely a read error. J is TRBJ2-3 and V is TRBV7-8; maybe TRBD1 (8 bases). CDR3 size: 16 residues. Germline-derived CDR1 and CDR2 are SGHVS and FQNEAQ. CDR3 nucleotide sequence: TGTGCCAGCAGCTCAACAGGGGGGGGATATTCGGATACACAGTATCTT. It translates to CASSSTGGGYSDTQYL.

As for this clonotype: A read error may be the cause here, since a much bigger clone is one base away. The rearrangement links TRBV29-1 to TRBJ1-1; 8 nucleotides match TRBD1. CDR1 and CDR2 from the germline V gene are SQVTM and ANQGSEA. V trimming: 7 bases; J trimming: 4 bases; junction bases outside the gene matches: 14. CDR3 length equals 15 residues. DNA for the CDR3: TGCAGCGCTGGACAGGGTTGGGGCATGAGCACTGAAGCTTTCTTT. It specifies CSAGQGWGMSTEAFF.

This clonotype came up many times. V usage is TRBV4-3 and J usage is TRBJ2-3; 11 bases are a match to TRBD2. V lost 6 bases and J lost 4; bases outside the gene matches: 6. Germline V lookup: CDR1 LGHNA, CDR2 YSLEER. This CDR3 is 15 amino acids long. CDR3 nucleotide sequence: TGCGCCAGCAGTCGTACTAGCGGGAGCGCAGATACGCAGTATTTT. Its protein is CASSRTSGSADTQYF.

Of note for this clonotype: Relative to the germline gene, one junction end is altered; a read error may explain this. V usage is TRBV28 and J usage is TRBJ2-6; D possibly corresponds to TRBD2 (5 bases). CDR1 MDHEN and CDR2 SYDVKM come from the germline V gene. CDR3 length: 14 amino acids. The CDR3 sequence is CASGESSGTNVLTF. The DNA for the CDR3 is TGTGCCAGCGGGGAGAGCTCTGGGACCAACGTCCTGACTTTC.

This clonotype came up once. The V gene is TRBV12-5, the J gene TRBJ2-3, with D unresolved. CDR1 LGHNT and CDR2 FRNRAP come from the germline V gene. This CDR3 is built from 12 residues. Trimming shortened V by 6 bases and J by 11 bases, and 15 bases separated the two germline ends. CDR3 region: CASGQDWGVQYF. Here the CDR3 DNA reads TGTGCTAGTGGGCAAGACTGGGGTGTGCAGTATTTT.

With respect to this clonotype: Its ends do not fully match the called genes, so a read error is possible. The chain carries TRBV12-3 or TRBV12-4 and TRBJ2-1; possibly TRBD2 for D (6 bases). CDR3 length: 15 amino acids. For the CDR3, the DNA is TGTGTCAGCAGTTTCGGGAGTGAGAGTTACAATGAGCAGTTCTTC. Translated: CVSSFGSESYNEQFF.

As concerns this clonotype: A much larger clone lies one base from this, so it may be a read error. This chain connects TRBV4-1 to TRBJ2-7; D is undetermined. CDR3 length equals 15 residues. Trimming removed 2 bases from V and 5 bases from J, with 16 bases in between. Germline assignment: CDR1 MGHRA and CDR2 YSYEKL. This CDR3 is CASSQSTVFVNEQYF. Written as DNA, the CDR3 is TGCGCCAGCAGCCAATCAACAGTGTTCGTCAACGAGCAGTACTTC.

In regard to this clonotype: A much larger clone differs by one base, so this may be a read error. Here the CDR3 omits its conserved ending phenylalanine or tryptophan, so a read error is the likely source. The chain links TRBV6-1 to TRBJ2-3, with D uncertain. The length of the CDR3 is 11 residues. Germline loops: CDR1 MNHNS, CDR2 SASEGT. The V end lost 4 bases, the J end lost 4 bases, and 3 bases lay between the germline ends. The CDR3 DNA reads TGTGCCAGCAGTGGGTCAGATACGCAGTATTCT. This codes for CASSGSDTQYS.

This chain uses TRBV12-3 or TRBV12-4 with TRBJ2-2; 7 positions match TRBD1. The length of the CDR3 is 15 residues. Losses at the gene ends were 3 bases for V and 5 bases for J; bases not matched to a gene: 6. The DNA of the CDR3 is TGTGCCAGCAGTTTGAGACAGGGTGCGACCGGGGAGCTGTTTTTT. Encoded protein: CASSLRQGATGELFF.

As regards this clonotype: A much larger clone lies one base from this, so it may be a read error. The genes are TRBV5-4 and TRBJ2-3, with a weak D call TRBD2 (6 bases). Germline V gene lookup returns CDR1 SGHNT and CDR2 YYREEE (reference sequence). The CDR3 consists of 16 residues. V lost 3 bases and J 2 bases, leaving 16 bases between the germline ends. CDR3: CASSSPGSGYTDTQYF. The CDR3, as DNA: TGTGCCAGCAGCTCTCCCGGTAGCGGTTACACAGATACGCAGTATTTT.

Points on this clonotype: A much larger clone lies a single base off, so this may be a read error. The rearrangement joins TRBV10-3 to TRBJ1-5; no clear D. This CDR3 contains 15 residues. Germline-derived CDR1 and CDR2 are ENHRY and SYGVKD. The CDR3 here is CATNQAGNGNQSQHF. The DNA for the CDR3 is TGTGCCACCAACCAGGCGGGGAACGGCAATCAGTCCCAGCATTTT.

This clonotype was recorded only once. V is TRBV24-1 and J is TRBJ2-1, with TRBD1 matching 9 bases. The CDR3 is made up of 14 amino acids. Germline V gene sequence: CDR1 KGHDR, CDR2 SFDVKD. Trimming cost V 6 bases and J 5 bases; bases outside gene matches: 4. CDR3 bases: TGTGCCACCAGTTCGTGGGACAGGGACAATGAGCAGTTCTTC. This encodes CATSSWDRDNEQFF.

This clonotype was seen more than once but under ten times. One base away lies a much larger clone, so this may be a sequencing read error. The chain employs TRBV4-3 and TRBJ2-2; D is ambiguous. Germline V gene data show CDR1 as LGHNA and CDR2 as YSLEER. Trimming cost V 1 base and J 2 bases, with 8 bases left between them. The CDR3 is 15 residues long. The CDR3 region is CASSQGVGNTGELFF. In nucleotides, the CDR3 is TGCGCCAGCAGCCAAGGAGTGGGAAACACCGGGGAGCTGTTTTTT.

This clonotype was seen once. The chain is built from TRBV5-4 and TRBJ2-1, with 9 bases aligning to TRBD2. The germline gives CDR1 SGHNT, CDR2 YYREEE (reference sequence). The CDR3 contains 16 residues. The junction had 12 bases not matched to a gene; V was cut back by 5 bases and J by 6 bases. CDR3 sequence (DNA): TGTGCCAGCAGAGGAGGAGGTAGCGGGAGAATCAATGAGCAGTTCTTC. Its protein product is CASRGGGSGRINEQFF. The variable domain in full, completed from reference TRBV5-4 and TRBJ2-1, reads ETGVTQSPTHLIKTRGQQVTLRCSSQSGHNTVSWYQQALGQGPQFIFQYYREEENGRGNFPPRFSGLQFPNYSSELNVNALELDDSALYLCASRGGGSGRINEQFFGPGTRLTVL.

Turning to this clonotype: A read error is possible here, since a much larger clone lies one base away. This likely comes from a read error, as the CDR3 has no conserved phenylalanine or tryptophan at its end. This chain joins TRBV6-2 or TRBV6-3 and TRBJ2-1; TRBD2 agrees at 10 bases. J lost 1 base, V lost 5 bases, and 5 bases had no gene match. The germline V gene encodes CDR1 MNHEY and CDR2 SVGEGT. The CDR3 sequence is 16 residues long. CDR3 coding DNA: TGTGCCAGCAGTCCCCTAGCGGGAGCATCCTACAATGAGCAGTTCATC. This gives the protein CASSPLAGASYNEQFI.